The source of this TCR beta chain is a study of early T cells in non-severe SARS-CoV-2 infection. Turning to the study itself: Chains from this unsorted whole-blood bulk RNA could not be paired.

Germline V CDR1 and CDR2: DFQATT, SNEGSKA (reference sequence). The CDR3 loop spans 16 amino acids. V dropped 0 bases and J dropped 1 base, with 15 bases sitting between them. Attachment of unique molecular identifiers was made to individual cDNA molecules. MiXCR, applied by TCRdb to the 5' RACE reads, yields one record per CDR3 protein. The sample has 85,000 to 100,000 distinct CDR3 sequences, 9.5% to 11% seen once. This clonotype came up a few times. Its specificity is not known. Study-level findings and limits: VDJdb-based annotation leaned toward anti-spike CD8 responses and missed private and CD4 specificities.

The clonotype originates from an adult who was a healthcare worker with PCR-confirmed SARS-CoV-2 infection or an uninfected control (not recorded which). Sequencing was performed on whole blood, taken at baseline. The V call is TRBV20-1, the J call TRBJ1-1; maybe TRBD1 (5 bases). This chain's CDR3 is CSARDPGAPKNTEAFF. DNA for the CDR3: TGCAGTGCTAGAGATCCCGGGGCTCCAAAGAACACTGAAGCTTTCTTT.